This T cell receptor (beta chain) appears in the sequencing data of a study of vaccination effects on CD4 cells after COVID-19. After expansion with viral peptide pools in the ViraFEST assay, antigen-specific CD4+ T cells were sequenced. CD4+ T cells were isolated after approximately 10 days of culture. Negative nucleocapsid antibody tests before and after vaccination confirmed no previous SARS-CoV-2 infection. A few million PBMC per well were cultured with roughly 9 IU/ml IL-2 and roughly 10 ug/ml peptides. TCRdb's table, derived via immunoSEQ multiplex PCR, lists solely in-frame clones and lacks some. The table shows under 30,000 clones, with 76% occurring only once. The study, taken as a whole, reports: Substantial clonal contraction characterized both infection- and vaccine-induced clones late after vaccination. Early post-infection timepoints were absent, and convalescent patients were few.

Germline values: CDR1 SGHDN, CDR2 FVKESK. V was pared by 4 bases and J by 8 bases, with 18 bases between. The CDR3 loop spans 15 amino acids. This clone was recorded once. No antigen is known for it. Sequenced here: CD4+ T cells from PBMCs cultured with HCoV-NL63 spike peptides, sampled before COVID-19 vaccination. The origin of this receptor is a human donor who received a COVID-19 vaccine. V and J are TRBV14 and TRBJ2-1; D might be TRBD1 (5 bases). The CDR3 bases are TGTGCCAGCAGCCTCGTAGGACACCTTAGGGATGAGCAGTTCTTC. This sequence encodes CASSLVGHLRDEQFF.